Described below is a single T cell receptor (beta chain) sequence and its context. Its antigen remains unidentified. This entry is derived from a study of shared clonotypes between healthy human individuals. For the study at large: Aged 18 to 49, the donors were a couple of women and a few men.

This CDR3 is 15 amino acids long. The germline V gene encodes CDR1 SGHTA and CDR2 FQGTGA. Trimming at V came to 5 bases and at J to 4 bases, leaving 8 bases not matched to a gene. Replicate PCRs for unsorted PBMC used roughly 300 ng DNA (approximately 30,000 T cell genomes). This table comes from immunoSEQ multiplex PCR, and its TCRdb copy is limited to in-frame clones, with some not included. Found here are fewer than 600,000 clones, roughly 79% of them singletons; the top ten hold 9.5% to 15%. Study-wide points: Genetic and exposure-history diversity was limited by the small donor number.

The rearrangement uses TRBV7-3 and TRBJ1-2, with 9 nucleotides matching TRBD1. The TCR comes from a woman aged 40 to 50 in good health. Some clones in this sample may be carry-over from other donors' samples. The sample taken for sequencing was PBMCs. The CDR3 spells CASSPTGGSLYGYTF. CDR3 sequence (DNA): TGTGCCAGCAGCCCTACAGGGGGCTCCCTCTATGGCTACACCTTC.